One and the same sample provided the 6 T cell receptor delta chains below, sequenced in a study of γδ T cells in repeated Plasmodium falciparum infection. Gammadelta T cells were flow-sorted from PBMC into Vgamma9/Vdelta2+ and Vdelta2-negative populations for bulk analysis. TCRdb re-analyzed the multiplex PCR reads via CATT. The sample lists 50,000 to 60,000 delta-chain clones; about 1.9% were seen once. Sequencing input: gamma-delta T cells from blood. The receptors stem from a pool of human donors (malaria-infected and uninfected, not separated).

A word on this clone: A far larger clone is just one base off, so this is likely a read error. Other DNA sequences from this sample encode an identical CDR3 as well. The chain recombines TRDV1 with TRDJ2; D gene unclear. The CDR3 is 14 amino acids. V was clipped by 0 bases and J by 11 bases, with 13 bases between them. CDR1 is TSWWSYY, CDR2 QGS, per germline. CDR3: CALGELGRRAQLFF. For the CDR3, the DNA is TGTGCTCTTGGGGAACTAGGTAGGAGAGCTCAACTCTTCTTT.

About this clone itself: The TCRdb protein, from a much larger clone, departs from this DNA's translation at residue 16, likely by read error; the protein shown derives from the DNA. This chain connects TRDV1 to TRDJ2; 10 bases align to TRDD3. TCRdb carries no J gene annotation; the J gene was assigned here by matching the DNA with germline. The germline V gene has CDR1 TSWWSYY and CDR2 QGS. This CDR3 spans 20 amino acids. The CDR3 nucleotides read TGTGCTCTTGGGGAGACCTTAACCAGTACTGGGGGATTAAGGACAACACAACTCTTCTTT. It yields the protein CALGETLTSTGGLRTTQLFF.

This clone has more than one count but fewer than ten. The amino acid sequence in TCRdb belongs to a much larger clone and departs from this DNA's translation at residue 9, likely a sequencing read error; the sequence shown is translated from the DNA. The CDR3 here is CALGEVHPFYTSTGTLRSPDTLAYWKPYTDKLIF. The CDR3 DNA is TGTGCTCTTGGGGAAGTTCACCCATTCTATACGTCAACGGGGACTTTGAGATCCCCCGACACCCTTGCGTACTGGAAACCTTACACCGATAAACTCATCTTT. This rearrangement joins TRDV1 to TRDJ1; possible D gene TRDD3, 5 bases. The J gene was not available in TCRdb and was assigned here by matching the DNA to germline segments. V dropped 2 bases and J dropped 0 bases, with 67 bases sitting between them. CDR3 length: 34 residues. Germline V gene lookup returns CDR1 TSWWSYY and CDR2 QGS.

This clone was seen only a few times. The protein in TCRdb stems from a much larger clone and differs at residue 3 from this DNA's translation, likely a read error; here the protein is translated from the DNA. This chain joins TRDV3 and TRDJ1, with TRDD3 identical over 10 bases. The J gene, absent from TCRdb, was called here by matching the DNA to germline. The CDR3 totals 20 residues. V shed 4 bases, J shed 2 bases, and the junction held 25 bases outside the gene matches. CDR1 is TVYSNPD and CDR2 is GDNSRS in the germline V gene (reference sequence). The chain's CDR3 is CASLSPTSTYLLGDTDKLIF. The CDR3 region has the DNA TGTGCCTCTTTGTCTCCTACGTCAACCTATTTACTGGGGGATACCGATAAACTCATCTTT.

With respect to this clone: This likely traces to a read error, being one base from a far larger clone. At the DNA level, this CDR3 is encoded by other sequences in the same sample as well. The rearrangement joins TRDV3 to TRDJ1; D assignment may be TRDD2 or TRDD3 (7 bases each). Germline matching of the DNA provided the J gene here, since TCRdb leaves it blank. CDR1 and CDR2 from the germline V gene are TVYSNPD and GDNSRS (reference sequence). This CDR3 spans 20 amino acids. Trimming removed 4 bases from V and 0 bases from J, with 33 bases in between. The CDR3 DNA reads as TGTGCCTGTAAAAAACTTCCTATTTGGGTGCTGGGGGCTCACACCGATAAACTCATCTTT. Protein sequence: CACKKLPIWVLGAHTDKLIF.

This clone was seen ten or more times. The TCRdb protein, from a much larger clone, departs from this DNA's translation at residue 19, likely by read error; the protein shown derives from the DNA. The V gene is TRDV3, the J gene TRDJ1, with a possible D match to TRDD3 (10 bases). Germline V gives CDR1 TVYSNPD, CDR2 GDNSRS (reference sequence). The CDR3 is 21 amino acids. CDR3: CALAWPSSPYWGILPTDKPIF. CDR3 in DNA: TGTGCCTTAGCTTGGCCTTCCTCCCCGTACTGGGGGATCCTTCCTACCGATAAACCCATCTTT.